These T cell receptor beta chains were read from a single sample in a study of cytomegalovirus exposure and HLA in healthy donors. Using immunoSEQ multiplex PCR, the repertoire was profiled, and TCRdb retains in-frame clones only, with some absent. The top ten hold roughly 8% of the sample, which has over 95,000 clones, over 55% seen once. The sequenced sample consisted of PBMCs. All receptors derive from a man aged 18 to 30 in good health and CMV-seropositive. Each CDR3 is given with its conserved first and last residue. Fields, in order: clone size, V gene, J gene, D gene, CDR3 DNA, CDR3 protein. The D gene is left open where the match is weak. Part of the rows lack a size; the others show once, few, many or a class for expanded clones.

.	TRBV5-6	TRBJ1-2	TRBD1	TGTGCCAGCAGCCACGTGGACAGGACCTACTATGGCTACCCCTTC	CASSHVDRTYYGYPF
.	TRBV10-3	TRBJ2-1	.	TGTGCCATCAGTGAGTATAGTAGCAATGAGCAGTTCTTC	CAISEYSSNEQFF
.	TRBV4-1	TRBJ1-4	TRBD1	TGCGCCAGCAGGCAAGACAGGGGGGCTAATGAAAAACTGTTTTTT	CASRQDRGANEKLFF
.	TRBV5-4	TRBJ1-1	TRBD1	TGTGCCAGCAGCTTGGCCAGGGGGGCGGTGAACACTGAAGCTTTCTTT	CASSLARGAVNTEAFF
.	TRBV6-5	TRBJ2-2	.	TGTGCCAGCAGTCCCCCCGGTCGTAGAACCGGGGAGCTGTTTTTT	CASSPPGRRTGELFF
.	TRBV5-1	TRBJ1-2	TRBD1	TGCGCCAGCAGCTCTGACAGGGGGGAGATCTACACCTTC	CASSSDRGEIYTF
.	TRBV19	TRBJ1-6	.	TGTGCCAGTAGTATTTATGCGGATAATTCACCCCTCCACTTT	CASSIYADNSPLHF
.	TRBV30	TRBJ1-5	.	TGTGCCTGGAGTGTAGGTCAGGGGAGCAATCAGCCCCAGCATTTT	CAWSVGQGSNQPQHF
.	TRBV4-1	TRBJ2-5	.	TGCGCCAGCAGCCAAGACTTCCCGGGGAGGGAGACCCAGTACTTC	CASSQDFPGRETQYF
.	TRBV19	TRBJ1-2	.	TGTGCCAGTAGGGGAAATAACAGGAAGCAAAACCTAAACTATGGCTACACCTTC	CASRGNNRKQNLNYGYTF
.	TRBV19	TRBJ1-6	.	TGTGCCAGTAGTACCAGACAGGATTCACCCCTCCACTTT	CASSTRQDSPLHF
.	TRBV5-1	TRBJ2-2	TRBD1	TGCGCCAGCAGCTTCCGGGACAGGACCACCGGGGAGCTGTTTTTT	CASSFRDRTTGELFF
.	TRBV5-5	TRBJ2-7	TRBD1	TGTGCCAGCAGCCCAGGACAGGGCCACGAGCAGTACTTC	CASSPGQGHEQYF
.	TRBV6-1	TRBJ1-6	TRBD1	TGTGCCAGCAGTGAACGGGCAGGGGGTGAGAGCTCCTATAATTCACCCCTCCACTTT	CASSERAGGESSYNSPLHF
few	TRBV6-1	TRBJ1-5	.	TGTGCCACCTCTTGGGGACATAGTAATCAGCCCCAGCATTTT	CATSWGHSNQPQHF
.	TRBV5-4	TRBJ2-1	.	TGTGCCAGCAGCGGCAGGATATACAATGAGCAGTTCTTC	CASSGRIYNEQFF
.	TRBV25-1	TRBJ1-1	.	TGTGCCAGCAGTGAATCACAGGCAGGCACTGAAGCTTTCTTT	CASSESQAGTEAFF
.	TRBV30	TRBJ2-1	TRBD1	TGTGCCTGGAATATAGGACAGGGTCACTACAATGAGCAGTTCTTC	CAWNIGQGHYNEQFF
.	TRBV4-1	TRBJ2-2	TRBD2	TGCGCCAGCAGCGCTCCTAGCGGGGGGGCCGCCGGGGAGCTGTTTTTT	CASSAPSGGAAGELFF
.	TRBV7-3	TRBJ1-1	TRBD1	TGTGCCAGCAGCTCAACAGGGGCTATGAACACTGAAGCTTTCTTT	CASSSTGAMNTEAFF
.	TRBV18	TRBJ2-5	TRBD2	TGTGCCAGCTCACCAATTCGAGCGGGGGGTAACGAGTGGTACTTC	CASSPIRAGGNEWYF
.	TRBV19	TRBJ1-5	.	TGTGCCACCGTGGGGGGGACGACATGGAATCAGCCCCAGCATTTT	CATVGGTTWNQPQHF
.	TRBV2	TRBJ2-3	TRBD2	TGTGCCAGTCGACTAGCCAAAGGCACAGATACGCAGTATTTT	CASRLAKGTDTQYF
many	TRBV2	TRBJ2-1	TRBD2	TGTGCCAGCAGGGAGCGGGGTAGCTCCTACAATGAGCAGTTCTTC	CASRERGSSYNEQFF
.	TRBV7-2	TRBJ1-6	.	TGTGCCAGCAGCCCGAGCGGAGGGGCGGGTTCACCCCTCCACTTT	CASSPSGGAGSPLHF
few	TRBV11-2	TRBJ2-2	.	TGTGCCAGCAGCTTAGATGCGGGGGCCTCCGGGGAGCTGTTTTTT	CASSLDAGASGELFF
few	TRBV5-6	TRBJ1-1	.	TGTGCCAGCAGCCTGAGCCGGGCTGAAGCTTTCTTT	CASSLSRAEAFF
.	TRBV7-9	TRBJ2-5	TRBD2	TGTGCCAGCAGCATAACTAGCGGATCAATCGTAGGCCTACAAGAGACCCAGTACTTC	CASSITSGSIVGLQETQYF